The 5 T cell receptor beta chains below come from one sample, sequenced in a study of T cell repertoires in cytomegalovirus infection. From the reads, TCRdb called clonotypes with MiXCR, one entry per CDR3 protein. In the table there are about 250,000 distinct CDR3 sequences, over 15% of which are singletons. Sample: CD8+ T cells from PBMCs. Receptors originate from a human donor in good health (CMV status not recorded). Some clones in this sample may be carry-over from other donors' samples.

In its sample, this clonotype was seen many times. The chain carries TRBV7-3 and TRBJ2-1; perhaps TRBD2 as D (7 bases). Trimming took off 5 bases at V and 2 bases at J, with 22 bases between the two ends. CDR1 and CDR2 from the germline V gene are SGHTA and FQGTGA. The CDR3 extends over 18 amino acids. CDR3 protein: CASSPPLGRGGPYNEQFF. Here the CDR3 DNA reads TGTGCCAGCAGCCCTCCCCTTGGGAGGGGGGGGCCCTACAATGAGCAGTTCTTC.

This clonotype was observed a handful of times. The chain is built from TRBV5-6 and TRBJ2-7; the match to TRBD1 covers 8 bases. V was clipped by 4 bases and J by 0 bases; unmatched bases: 6. Germline V lookup: CDR1 SGHDT, CDR2 YYEEEE. The CDR3 covers 15 residues. The CDR3 DNA reads as TGTGCCAGCAGCGGGACCGGGACAGGCTCCTACGAGCAGTACTTC. Translated, it gives CASSGTGTGSYEQYF.

This clonotype was recorded a few times. The J gene is TRBJ2-2, the V gene TRBV7-6, with 8 nucleotides matching TRBD1. V gave up 5 bases and J gave up 3 bases; unmatched junction bases: 8. Germline V CDR1 and CDR2: SGHVS, FNYEAQ. The CDR3 has 16 amino acids. The CDR3: CASSHPGGADTGELFF. The CDR3 nucleotides read TGTGCCAGCAGCCACCCAGGGGGCGCGGACACCGGGGAGCTGTTTTTT.

This clonotype came up a few times. The chain is built from TRBV20-1 and TRBJ2-7; 13 nucleotides agree with TRBD2. Germline V CDR1 and CDR2: DFQATT, SNEGSKA (reference sequence). The CDR3 sequence is 15 residues long. J was trimmed by 3 bases and V by 3 bases; bases with no gene match: 5. The CDR3 sequence is CSARPTSGGHYEQYF. CDR3 DNA sequence: TGCAGTGCTAGGCCGACTAGCGGGGGGCACTACGAGCAGTACTTC.

The genes are TRBV27 and TRBJ2-1; D possibly corresponds to TRBD2 (7 bases). V was clipped by 2 bases and J by 6 bases, with 11 bases between them. There are 14 residues in the CDR3. The germline V gene encodes CDR1 MNHEY and CDR2 SMNVEV (reference sequence). CDR3 protein: CASSLAGAINEQFF. The CDR3 region has the DNA TGTGCCAGCAGTTTAGCGGGGGCTATCAATGAGCAGTTCTTC.